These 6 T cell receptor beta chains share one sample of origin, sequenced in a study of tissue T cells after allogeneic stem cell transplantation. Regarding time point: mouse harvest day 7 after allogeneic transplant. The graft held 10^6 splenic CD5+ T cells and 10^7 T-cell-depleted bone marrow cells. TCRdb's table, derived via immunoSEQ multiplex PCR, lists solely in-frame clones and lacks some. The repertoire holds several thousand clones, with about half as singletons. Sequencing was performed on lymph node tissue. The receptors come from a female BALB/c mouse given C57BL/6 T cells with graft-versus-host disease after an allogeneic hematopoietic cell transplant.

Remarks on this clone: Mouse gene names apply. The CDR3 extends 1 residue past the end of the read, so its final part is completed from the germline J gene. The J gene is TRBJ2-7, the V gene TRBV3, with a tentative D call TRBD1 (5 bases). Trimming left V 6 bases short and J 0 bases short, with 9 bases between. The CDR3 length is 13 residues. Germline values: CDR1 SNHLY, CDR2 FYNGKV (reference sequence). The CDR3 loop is CASSPGSSYEQYF. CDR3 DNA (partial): TGTGCCAGCAGTCCAGGGAGCTCCTATGAACAGTAC.

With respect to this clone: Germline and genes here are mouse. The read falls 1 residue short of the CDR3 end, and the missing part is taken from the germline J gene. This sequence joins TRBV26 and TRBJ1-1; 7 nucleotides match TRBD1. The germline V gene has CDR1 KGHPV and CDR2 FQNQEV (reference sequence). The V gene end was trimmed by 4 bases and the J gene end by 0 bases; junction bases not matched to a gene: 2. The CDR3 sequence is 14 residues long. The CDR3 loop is CASSRGTANTEVFF. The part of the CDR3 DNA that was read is TGTGCCAGCAGTCGGGGGACAGCAAACACAGAAGTCTTC.

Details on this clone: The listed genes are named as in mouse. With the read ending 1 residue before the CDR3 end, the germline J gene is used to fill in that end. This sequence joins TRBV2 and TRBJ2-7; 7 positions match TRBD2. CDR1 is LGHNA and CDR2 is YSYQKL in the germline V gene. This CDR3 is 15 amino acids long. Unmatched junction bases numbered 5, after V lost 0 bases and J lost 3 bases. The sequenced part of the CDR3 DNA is TGTGCCAGCAGCCAAGATACGCCTGGGGGCTATGAACAGTAC. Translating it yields CASSQDTPGGYEQY. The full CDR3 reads CASSQDTPGGYEQYF.

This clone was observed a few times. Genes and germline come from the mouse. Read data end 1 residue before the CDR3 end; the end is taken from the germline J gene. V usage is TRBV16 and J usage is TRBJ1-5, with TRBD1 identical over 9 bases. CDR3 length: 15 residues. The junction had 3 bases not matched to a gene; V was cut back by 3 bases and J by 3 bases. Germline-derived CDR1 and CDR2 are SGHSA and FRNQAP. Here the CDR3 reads CASSFSTGGNQAPLF. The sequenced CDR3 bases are TGTGCAAGCAGCTTCTCGACAGGGGGCAACCAGGCTCCGCTT.

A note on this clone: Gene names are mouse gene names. The CDR3 bases that were read are TGTGCCTGGAGTCCCTGGGCTGAGCAGTTC. It encodes CAWSPWAEQF. The entire CDR3 is CAWSPWAEQFF. The chain is built from TRBV31 and TRBJ2-1, with unresolved D. The CDR3 goes on 1 residue after the read ends, and that part is filled in from the germline J gene. The CDR3 is 11 amino acids. CDR1 and CDR2 from the germline V gene are GKSSPN and SITVG. Deletions cut 1 base from V and 7 bases from J, with 5 bases between.

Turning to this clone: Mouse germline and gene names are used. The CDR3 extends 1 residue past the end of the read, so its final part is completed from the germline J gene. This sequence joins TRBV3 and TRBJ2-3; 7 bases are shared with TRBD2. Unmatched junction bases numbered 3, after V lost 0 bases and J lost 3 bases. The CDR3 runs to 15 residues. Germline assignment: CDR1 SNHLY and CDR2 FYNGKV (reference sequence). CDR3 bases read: TGTGCCAGCAGCTTAGCTGGGGGGAGGGCAGAAACGCTGTAT. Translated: CASSLAGGRAETLY. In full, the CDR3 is CASSLAGGRAETLYF.